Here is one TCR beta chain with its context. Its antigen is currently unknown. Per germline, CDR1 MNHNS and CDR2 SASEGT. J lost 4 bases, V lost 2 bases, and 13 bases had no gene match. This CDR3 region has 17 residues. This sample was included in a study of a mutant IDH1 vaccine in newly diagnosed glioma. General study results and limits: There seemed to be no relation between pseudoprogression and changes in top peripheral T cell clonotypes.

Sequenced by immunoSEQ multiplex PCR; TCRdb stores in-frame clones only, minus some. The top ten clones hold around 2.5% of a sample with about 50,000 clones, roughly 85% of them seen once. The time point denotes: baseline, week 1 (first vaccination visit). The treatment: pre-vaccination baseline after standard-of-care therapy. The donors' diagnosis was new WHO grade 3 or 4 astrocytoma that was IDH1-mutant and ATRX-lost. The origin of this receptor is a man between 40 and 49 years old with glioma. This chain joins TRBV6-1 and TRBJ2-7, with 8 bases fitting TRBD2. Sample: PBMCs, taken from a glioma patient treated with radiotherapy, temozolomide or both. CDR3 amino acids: CASSELAKAGAGYEQYF. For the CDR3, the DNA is TGTGCCAGCAGTGAACTAGCCAAAGCGGGAGCAGGATACGAGCAGTACTTC.